The 12 T cell receptor beta chains below come from one sample, sequenced in a study of blood T cell repertoires in COVID-19. Data came from immunoSEQ multiplex PCR; TCRdb stores just in-frame clones and leaves some out. The sample records around 70,000 clones, 85% to 90% being singletons. Input material: peripheral blood. Receptors originate from an elderly man with acute or convalescent COVID-19.

The chain recombines TRBV24-1 with TRBJ1-1; D unclear. This CDR3 comprises 15 residues. The ends were cut back, 2 bases at V and 2 bases at J, with 11 bases in the middle. Germline V lookup: CDR1 KGHDR, CDR2 SFDVKD. The CDR3 coding sequence is TGTGCCACCAGTGATTCTAGGACTACTAACACTGAAGCTTTCTTT. It translates to CATSDSRTTNTEAFF.

The chain is built from TRBV4-1 and TRBJ2-2; the D is unclear. Trimming stripped 4 bases from V and 0 bases from J, with 18 bases between. The CDR3 length is 18 residues. CDR1 and CDR2 from the germline V gene are MGHRA and YSYEKL. This CDR3 is CASSRSLTTGANTGELFF. In DNA form, the CDR3 reads TGCGCCAGCAGCCGTTCTCTCACGACTGGCGCGAACACCGGGGAGCTGTTTTTT.

J is TRBJ2-1 and V is TRBV28, with 13 bases lining up with TRBD2. This CDR3 spans 16 amino acids. With V trimmed by 1 base and J by 7 bases, 4 bases remained unmatched. Germline-derived CDR1 and CDR2 are MDHEN and SYDVKM. CDR3 bases: TGTGCCAGCAGTTTATCTGGGACTAGCGGGGTAAATGAGCAGTTCTTC. Translating gives CASSLSGTSGVNEQFF. Based on the CDR3 plus reference TRBV28 and TRBJ2-1, the full variable domain is DVKVTQSSRYLVKRTGEKVFLECVQDMDHENMFWYRQDPGLGLRLIYFSYDVKMKEKGDIPEGYSVSREKKERFSLILESASTNQTSMYLCASSLSGTSGVNEQFFGPGTRLTVL.

The chain combines TRBV30 with TRBJ1-3; no definite D call. Germline values: CDR1 GTSNPN, CDR2 SVGIG (reference sequence). The CDR3 covers 14 residues. With 0 bases removed from V and 3 bases from J, the gap between germline ends came to 9 bases. The CDR3, as DNA: TGTGCCTGGAGTGTACTAACCGTTGGAAACACCATATATTTT. It encodes CAWSVLTVGNTIYF.

This clone has only a few counts. The chain employs TRBV9 and TRBJ1-6; a possible D gene is TRBD1 (5 bases). The germline V gene has CDR1 SGDLS and CDR2 YYNGEE. The ends were cut back, 0 bases at V and 7 bases at J, with 11 bases in the middle. CDR3 size: 15 residues. In DNA form, the CDR3 reads TGTGCCAGCAGCGTAGCGGGCCAGGGAAATTCACCCCTCCACTTT. Amino acids: CASSVAGQGNSPLHF.

The gene calls are TRBV5-1 and TRBJ1-1, with a tentative D call TRBD1 (5 bases). Germline lookup yields CDR1 SGHRS and CDR2 YFSETQ. The CDR3 contains 13 residues. Trimming took 2 bases from V and 1 from J, leaving 6 bases between them. The CDR3 protein is CASSFGQNTEAFF. DNA of the CDR3: TGCGCCAGCAGCTTCGGACAGAACACTGAAGCTTTCTTT.

The CDR3 DNA sequence: TGTGCCAGCAGTCCGCGACAGGGCTCTGGAAACACCATATATTTT. It translates to CASSPRQGSGNTIYF. The J gene is TRBJ1-3, the V gene TRBV6-6, with 7 positions matching TRBD1. Germline lookup yields CDR1 MNHNY and CDR2 SVGAGI (reference sequence). After removal of 5 bases from V and 0 bases from J, the junction contained 4 bases not matched to a gene. CDR3 length: 15 amino acids.

The chain combines TRBV29-1 with TRBJ1-2; 9 bases map to TRBD1. The germline CDR1 and CDR2 sequences are SQVTM and ANQGSEA. V gave up 3 bases and J gave up 4 bases; unmatched junction bases: 15. CDR3 length: 17 amino acids. CDR3 DNA: TGCAGCGTTGAGGAGAGGGACAGGGTTCTCTCTCTCTATGGCTACACCTTC. This sequence encodes CSVEERDRVLSLYGYTF.

The chain has TRBV5-1 and TRBJ2-1, with 8 bases fitting TRBD2. The germline V gene encodes CDR1 SGHRS and CDR2 YFSETQ. The CDR3 spans 15 residues. The V and J ends lost 0 bases and 4 bases, in that order; junction bases with no gene match: 3. CDR3 coding DNA: TGCGCCAGCAGCTTGGGCGGGGGGACTTACAATGAGCAGTTCTTC. Protein: CASSLGGGTYNEQFF.

This sequence joins TRBV27 and TRBJ1-5; D is perhaps TRBD1 (5 bases). The CDR3 length is 14 residues. CDR1 is MNHEY and CDR2 is SMNVEV in the germline V gene (reference sequence). The V end was cut by 6 bases, the J end by 7 bases, with 16 bases between. CDR3 loop: CASSQAGVGQPQHF. DNA for the CDR3: TGTGCCAGCAGCCAAGCGGGGGTCGGACAGCCCCAGCATTTT.

The chain uses TRBV30 and TRBJ1-4; D perhaps matches TRBD1 (6 bases). The CDR3 runs 13 residues. Germline V gene data show CDR1 as GTSNPN and CDR2 as SVGIG (reference sequence). Trimming removed 8 bases from V and 10 bases from J, with 20 bases in between. The CDR3 here is CAHTRPGEGKLFF. DNA for the CDR3: TGTGCCCACACGAGGCCAGGGGAAGGAAAACTGTTTTTT.

The rearrangement uses TRBV3-1 (or the pseudogene TRBV3-2) and TRBJ1-4, with D unresolved. V shed 2 bases and J shed 8 bases, with 6 bases lying between them. Germline CDR1 LGHDT, CDR2 YNNKEL (reference sequence). This CDR3 comprises 12 residues. Written as DNA, the CDR3 is TGTGCCAGCAGCCAACGGGGAGAAAAACTGTTTTTT. It encodes CASSQRGEKLFF.